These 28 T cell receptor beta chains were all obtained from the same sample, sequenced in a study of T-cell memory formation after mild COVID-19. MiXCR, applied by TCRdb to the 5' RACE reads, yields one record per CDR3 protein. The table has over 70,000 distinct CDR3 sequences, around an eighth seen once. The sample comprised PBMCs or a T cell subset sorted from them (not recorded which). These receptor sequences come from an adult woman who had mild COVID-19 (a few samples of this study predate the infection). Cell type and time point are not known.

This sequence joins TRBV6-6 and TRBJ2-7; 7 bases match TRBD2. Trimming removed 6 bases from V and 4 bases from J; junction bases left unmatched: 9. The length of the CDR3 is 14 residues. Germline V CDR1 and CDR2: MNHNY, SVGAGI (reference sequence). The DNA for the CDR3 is TGTGCCAGCAGCCTCGGACTAGTATCTTACGAGCAGTACTTC. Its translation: CASSLGLVSYEQYF.

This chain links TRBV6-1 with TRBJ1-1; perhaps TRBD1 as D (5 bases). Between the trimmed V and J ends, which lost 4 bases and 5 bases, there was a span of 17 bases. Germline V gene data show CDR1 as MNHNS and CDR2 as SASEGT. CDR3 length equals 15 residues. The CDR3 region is CASSAQRGFRTEAFF. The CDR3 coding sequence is TGTGCCAGCAGTGCTCAAAGGGGTTTCCGAACTGAAGCTTTCTTT.

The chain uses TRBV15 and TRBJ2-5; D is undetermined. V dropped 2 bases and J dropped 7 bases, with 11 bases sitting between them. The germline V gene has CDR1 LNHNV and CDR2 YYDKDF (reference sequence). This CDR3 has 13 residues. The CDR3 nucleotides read TGTGCCACCAGCAGACCCCCAGGAGTGACCCAGTACTTC. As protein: CATSRPPGVTQYF.

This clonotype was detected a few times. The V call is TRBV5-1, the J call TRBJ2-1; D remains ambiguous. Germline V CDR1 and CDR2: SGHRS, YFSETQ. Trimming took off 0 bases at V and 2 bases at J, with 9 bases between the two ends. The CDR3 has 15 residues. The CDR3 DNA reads TGCGCCAGCAGCTTGGAAGGGCCTCCCTACAATGAGCAGTTCTTC. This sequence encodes CASSLEGPPYNEQFF.

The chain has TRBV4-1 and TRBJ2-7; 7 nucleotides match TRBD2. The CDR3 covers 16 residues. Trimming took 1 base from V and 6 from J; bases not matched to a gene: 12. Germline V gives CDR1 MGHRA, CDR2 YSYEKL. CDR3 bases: TGCGCCAGCAGCCAAGCCAGCGGGGCTACCCCTCTCGAGCAGTACTTC. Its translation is CASSQASGATPLEQYF.

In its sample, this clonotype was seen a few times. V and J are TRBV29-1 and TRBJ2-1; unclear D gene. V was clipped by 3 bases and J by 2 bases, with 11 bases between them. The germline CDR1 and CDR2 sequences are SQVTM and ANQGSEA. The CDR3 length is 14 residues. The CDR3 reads CSVDISRAYNEQFF. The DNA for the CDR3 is TGCAGCGTTGATATTTCTAGAGCCTACAATGAGCAGTTCTTC.

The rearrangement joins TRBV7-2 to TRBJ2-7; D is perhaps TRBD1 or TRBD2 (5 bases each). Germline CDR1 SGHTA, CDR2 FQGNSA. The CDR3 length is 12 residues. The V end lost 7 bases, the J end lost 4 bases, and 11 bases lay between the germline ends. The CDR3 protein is CASIGDGYEQYF. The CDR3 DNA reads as TGTGCCAGCATCGGGGACGGATACGAGCAGTACTTC.

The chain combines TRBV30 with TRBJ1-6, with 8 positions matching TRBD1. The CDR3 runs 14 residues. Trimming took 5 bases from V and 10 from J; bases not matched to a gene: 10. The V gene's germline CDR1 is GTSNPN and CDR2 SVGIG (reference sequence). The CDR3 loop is CAWDTGQGVSPLHF. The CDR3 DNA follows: TGTGCCTGGGACACCGGACAGGGAGTCTCACCCCTCCACTTT. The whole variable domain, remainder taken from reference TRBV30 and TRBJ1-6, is SQTIHQWPATLVQPVGSPLSLECTVEGTSNPNLYWYRQAAGRGLQLLFYSVGIGQISSEVPQNLSASRPQDRQFILSSKKLLLSDSGFYLCAWDTGQGVSPLHFGNGTRLTVT.

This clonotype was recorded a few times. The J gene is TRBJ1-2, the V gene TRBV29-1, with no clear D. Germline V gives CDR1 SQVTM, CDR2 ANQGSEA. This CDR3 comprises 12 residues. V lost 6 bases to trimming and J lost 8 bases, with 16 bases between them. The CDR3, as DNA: TGCAGCGTCCGACGCCCCTCCGGGGGCTACACCTTC. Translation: CSVRRPSGGYTF. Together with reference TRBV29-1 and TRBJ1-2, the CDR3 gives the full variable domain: SAVISQKPSRDICQRGTSLTIQCQVDSQVTMMFWYRQQPGQSLTLIATANQGSEATYESGFVIDKFPISRPNLTFSTLTVSNMSPEDSSIYLCSVRRPSGGYTFGSGTRLTVV.

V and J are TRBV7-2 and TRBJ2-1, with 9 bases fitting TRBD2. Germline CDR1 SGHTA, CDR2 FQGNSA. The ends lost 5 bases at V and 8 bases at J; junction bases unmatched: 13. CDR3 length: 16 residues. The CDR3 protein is CASSPWAGGPNDEQFF. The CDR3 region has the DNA TGTGCCAGCAGCCCCTGGGCGGGAGGGCCCAACGATGAGCAGTTCTTC.

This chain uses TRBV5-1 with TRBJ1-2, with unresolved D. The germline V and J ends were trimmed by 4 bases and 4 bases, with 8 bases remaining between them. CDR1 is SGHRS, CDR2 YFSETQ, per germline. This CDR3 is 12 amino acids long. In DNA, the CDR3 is TGCGCCAGCAGCGACGACCTCTATGGCTACACCTTC. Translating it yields CASSDDLYGYTF.

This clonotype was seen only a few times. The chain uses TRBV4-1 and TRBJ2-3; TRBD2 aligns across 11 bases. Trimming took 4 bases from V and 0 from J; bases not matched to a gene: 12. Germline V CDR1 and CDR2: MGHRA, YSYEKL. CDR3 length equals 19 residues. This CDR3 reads CASSPTRLAGRASTDTQYF. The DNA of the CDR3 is TGCGCCAGCAGCCCCACCCGACTAGCGGGACGTGCTAGCACAGATACGCAGTATTTT.

CDR3 nucleotide sequence: TGTGCCAGCAGCTTTCTTAACGTCCTGGGGGACGAGCAGTACTTC. It encodes CASSFLNVLGDEQYF. The rearrangement links TRBV7-2 to TRBJ2-7; either TRBD1 or TRBD2 may fit D (5 bases each). V lost 3 bases, J lost 5 bases, and 17 bases lay in between. The CDR3 consists of 15 residues. Germline lookup yields CDR1 SGHTA and CDR2 FQGNSA.

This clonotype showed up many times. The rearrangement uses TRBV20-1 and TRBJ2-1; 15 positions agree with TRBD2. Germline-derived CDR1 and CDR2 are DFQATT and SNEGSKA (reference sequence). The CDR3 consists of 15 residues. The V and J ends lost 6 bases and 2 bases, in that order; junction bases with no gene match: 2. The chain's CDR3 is CSARTSGRAYNEQFF. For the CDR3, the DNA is TGCAGTGCGAGGACTAGCGGGAGGGCCTACAATGAGCAGTTCTTC.

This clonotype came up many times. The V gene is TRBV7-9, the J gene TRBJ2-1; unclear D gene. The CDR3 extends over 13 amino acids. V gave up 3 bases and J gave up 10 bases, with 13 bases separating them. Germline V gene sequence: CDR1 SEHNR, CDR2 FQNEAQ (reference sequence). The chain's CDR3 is CASSFTLEREQFF. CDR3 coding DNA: TGTGCCAGCAGCTTCACACTCGAGCGCGAGCAGTTCTTC.

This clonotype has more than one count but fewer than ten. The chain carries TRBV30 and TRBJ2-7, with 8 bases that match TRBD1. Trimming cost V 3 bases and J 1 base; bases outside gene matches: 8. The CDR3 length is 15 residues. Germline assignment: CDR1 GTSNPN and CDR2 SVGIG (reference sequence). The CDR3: CAWSPGTGPSYEQYF. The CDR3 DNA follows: TGTGCCTGGAGCCCCGGGACAGGCCCTTCCTACGAGCAGTACTTC.

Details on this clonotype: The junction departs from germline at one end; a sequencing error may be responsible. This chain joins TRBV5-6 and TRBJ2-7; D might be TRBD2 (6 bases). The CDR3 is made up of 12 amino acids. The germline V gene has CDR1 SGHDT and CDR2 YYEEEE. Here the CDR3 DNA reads TGTGCCAGCAGCCGAGGGGAGGACGAGCAGCACTTC. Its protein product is CASSRGEDEQHF.

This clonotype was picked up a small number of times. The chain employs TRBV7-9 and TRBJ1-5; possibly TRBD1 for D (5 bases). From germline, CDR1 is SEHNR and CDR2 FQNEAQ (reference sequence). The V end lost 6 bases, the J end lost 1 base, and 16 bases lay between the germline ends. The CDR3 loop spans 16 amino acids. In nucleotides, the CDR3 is TGTGCCAGCAGTCCGGGGGGAGGGCTAAGCAATCAGCCCCAGCATTTT. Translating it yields CASSPGGGLSNQPQHF.

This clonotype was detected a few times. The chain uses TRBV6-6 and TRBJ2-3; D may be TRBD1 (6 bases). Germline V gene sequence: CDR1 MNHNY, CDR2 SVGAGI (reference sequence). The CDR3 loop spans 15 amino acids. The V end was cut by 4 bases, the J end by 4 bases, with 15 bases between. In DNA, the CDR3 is TGTGCCAGCAGTTTTCGGGGCCCAGGGGCAGATACGCAGTATTTT. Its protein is CASSFRGPGADTQYF.

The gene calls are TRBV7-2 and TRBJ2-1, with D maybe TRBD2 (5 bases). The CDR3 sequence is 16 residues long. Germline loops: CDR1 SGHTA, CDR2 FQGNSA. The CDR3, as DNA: TGTGCTAAGACTACCAAGCGGAGCCCCTCCTACAATGAGCAGTTCTTC. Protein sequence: CAKTTKRSPSYNEQFF. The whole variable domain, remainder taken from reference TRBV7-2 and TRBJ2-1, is GAGVSQSPSNKVTEKGKDVELRCDPISGHTALYWYRQSLGQGLEFLIYFQGNSAPDKSGLPSDRFSAERTGGSVSTLTIQRTQQEDSAVYLCAKTTKRSPSYNEQFFGPGTRLTVL.

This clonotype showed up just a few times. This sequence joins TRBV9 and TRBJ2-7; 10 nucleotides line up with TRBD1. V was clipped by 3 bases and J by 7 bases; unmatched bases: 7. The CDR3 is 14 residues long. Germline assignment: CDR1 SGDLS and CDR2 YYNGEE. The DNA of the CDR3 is TGTGCCAGCAGCGGCTCCGGGACAGGGGATGAGCAGTACTTC. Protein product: CASSGSGTGDEQYF.

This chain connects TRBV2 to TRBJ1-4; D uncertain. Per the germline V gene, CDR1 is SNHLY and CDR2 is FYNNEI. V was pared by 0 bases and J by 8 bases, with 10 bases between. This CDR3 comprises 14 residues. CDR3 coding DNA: TGTGCCAGCAGTGAAGCATCGGGCAGGGAAAAACTGTTTTTT. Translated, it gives CASSEASGREKLFF.

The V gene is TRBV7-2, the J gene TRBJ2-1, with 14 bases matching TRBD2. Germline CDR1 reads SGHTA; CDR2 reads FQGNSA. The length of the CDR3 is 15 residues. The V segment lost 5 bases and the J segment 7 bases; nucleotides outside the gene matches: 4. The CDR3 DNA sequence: TGTGCCAGCAGCAAGACTAGCGGGGGGGCAAATGAGCAGTTCTTC. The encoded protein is CASSKTSGGANEQFF.

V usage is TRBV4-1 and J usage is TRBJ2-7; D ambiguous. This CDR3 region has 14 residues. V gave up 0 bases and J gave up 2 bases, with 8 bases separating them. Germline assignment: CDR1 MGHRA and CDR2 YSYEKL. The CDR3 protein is CASSQEGYAYEQYF. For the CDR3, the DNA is TGCGCCAGCAGCCAAGAAGGTTATGCCTACGAGCAGTACTTC.

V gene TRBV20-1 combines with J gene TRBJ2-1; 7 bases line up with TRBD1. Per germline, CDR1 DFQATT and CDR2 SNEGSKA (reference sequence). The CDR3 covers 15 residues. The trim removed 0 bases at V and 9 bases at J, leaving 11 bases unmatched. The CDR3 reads CSARDLRTGESEQFF. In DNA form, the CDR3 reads TGCAGTGCTAGAGATCTGAGAACAGGGGAGAGTGAGCAGTTCTTC.

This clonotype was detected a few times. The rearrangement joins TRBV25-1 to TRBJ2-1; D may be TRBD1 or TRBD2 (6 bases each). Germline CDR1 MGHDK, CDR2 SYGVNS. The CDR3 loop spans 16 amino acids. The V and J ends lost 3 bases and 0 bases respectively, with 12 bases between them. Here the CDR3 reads CASSDTGASSYNEQFF. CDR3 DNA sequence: TGTGCCAGCAGTGATACGGGGGCCAGCTCCTACAATGAGCAGTTCTTC.

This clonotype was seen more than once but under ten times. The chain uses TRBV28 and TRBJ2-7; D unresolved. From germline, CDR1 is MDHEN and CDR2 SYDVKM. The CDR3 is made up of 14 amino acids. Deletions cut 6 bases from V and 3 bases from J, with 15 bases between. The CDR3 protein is CASRYLRKVYEQYF. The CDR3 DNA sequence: TGTGCCAGCAGATATTTACGTAAGGTCTACGAGCAGTACTTC.

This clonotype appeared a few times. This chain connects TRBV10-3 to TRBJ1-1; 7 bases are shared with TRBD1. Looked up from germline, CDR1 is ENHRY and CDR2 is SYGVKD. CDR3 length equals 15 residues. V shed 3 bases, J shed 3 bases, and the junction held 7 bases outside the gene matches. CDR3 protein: CAISDRGRGDTEAFF. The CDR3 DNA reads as TGTGCCATCAGTGATAGGGGGCGAGGGGACACTGAAGCTTTCTTT.